This T cell receptor beta chain was sequenced during a study of CD8 T cells in ankylosing spondylitis. This clonotype was observed many times. Using its own MiXCR run on the 5' RACE reads, TCRdb lists one record per CDR3 protein. The data hold about 300,000 distinct CDR3 sequences, with about 9.9% observed a single time. The sequencing input was blood, either unsorted or a sorted T cell fraction (not recorded which). The sequence was obtained from a female donor with ankylosing spondylitis or in good health (not recorded which).

The CDR3 protein is CASSGISGGTYEQYF. CDR3 DNA: TGTGCCAGCAGCGGAATTAGCGGGGGAACCTACGAGCAGTACTTC. The rearrangement uses TRBV9 and TRBJ2-7, with 9 bases fitting TRBD2. The CDR3 loop spans 15 amino acids. In germline, CDR1 is SGDLS, CDR2 YYNGEE. V lost 3 bases to trimming and J lost 2 bases; unmatched junction nucleotides: 6. Supplemented by reference TRBV9 and TRBJ2-7, the full variable domain reads DSGVTQTPKHLITATGQRVTLRCSPRSGDLSVYWYQQSLDQGLQFLIQYYNGEERAKGNILERFSAQQFPDLHSELNLSSLELGDSALYFCASSGISGGTYEQYFGPGTRLTVT.